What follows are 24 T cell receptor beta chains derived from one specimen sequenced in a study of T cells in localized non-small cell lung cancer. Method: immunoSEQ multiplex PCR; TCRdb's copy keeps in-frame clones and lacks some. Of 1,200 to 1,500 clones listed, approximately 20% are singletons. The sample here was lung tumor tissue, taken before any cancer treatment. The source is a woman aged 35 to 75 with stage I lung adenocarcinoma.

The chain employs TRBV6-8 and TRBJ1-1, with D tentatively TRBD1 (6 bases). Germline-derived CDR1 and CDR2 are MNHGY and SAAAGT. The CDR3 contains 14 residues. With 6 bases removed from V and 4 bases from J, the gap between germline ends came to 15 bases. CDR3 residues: CASRSTGLGTEAFF. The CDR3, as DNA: TGTGCCAGCAGATCAACAGGGTTGGGCACTGAAGCTTTCTTT.

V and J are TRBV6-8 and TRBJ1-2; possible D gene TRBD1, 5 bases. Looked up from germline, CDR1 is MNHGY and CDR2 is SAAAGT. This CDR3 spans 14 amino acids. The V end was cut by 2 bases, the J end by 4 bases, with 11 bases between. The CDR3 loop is CASSYLDRGYGYTF. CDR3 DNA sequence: TGTGCCAGCAGTTACCTCGACAGAGGCTATGGCTACACCTTC.

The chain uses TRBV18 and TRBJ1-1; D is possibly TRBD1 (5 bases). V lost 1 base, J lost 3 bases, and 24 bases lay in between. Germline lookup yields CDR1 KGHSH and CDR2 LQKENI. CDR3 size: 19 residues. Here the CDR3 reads CASSPLPLGRVGEDTEAFF. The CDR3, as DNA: TGTGCCAGCTCACCACTCCCCCTAGGCAGGGTGGGAGAGGACACTGAAGCTTTCTTT.

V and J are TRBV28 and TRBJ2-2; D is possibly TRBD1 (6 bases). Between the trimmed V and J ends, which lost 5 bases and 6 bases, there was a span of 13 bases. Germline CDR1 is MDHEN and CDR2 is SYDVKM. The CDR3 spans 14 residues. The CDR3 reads CASSPTGFAGELFF. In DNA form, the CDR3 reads TGTGCCAGCAGTCCCACAGGGTTTGCCGGGGAGCTGTTTTTT. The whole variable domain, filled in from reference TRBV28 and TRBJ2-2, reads DVKVTQSSRYLVKRTGEKVFLECVQDMDHENMFWYRQDPGLGLRLIYFSYDVKMKEKGDIPEGYSVSREKKERFSLILESASTNQTSMYLCASSPTGFAGELFFGEGSRLTVL.

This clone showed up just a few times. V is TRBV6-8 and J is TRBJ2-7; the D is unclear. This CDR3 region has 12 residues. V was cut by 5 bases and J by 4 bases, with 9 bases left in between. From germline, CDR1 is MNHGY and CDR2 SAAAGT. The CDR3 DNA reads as TGTGCCAGCAGTCCTCTATTTTACGAGCAGTACTTC. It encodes CASSPLFYEQYF.

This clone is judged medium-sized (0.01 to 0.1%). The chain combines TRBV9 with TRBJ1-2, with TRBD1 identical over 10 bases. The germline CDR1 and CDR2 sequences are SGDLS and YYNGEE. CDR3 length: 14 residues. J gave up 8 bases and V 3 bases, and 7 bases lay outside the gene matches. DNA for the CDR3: TGTGCCAGCAGCGGTGACAGGGGGCGGAAGGGCTACACCTTC. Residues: CASSGDRGRKGYTF.

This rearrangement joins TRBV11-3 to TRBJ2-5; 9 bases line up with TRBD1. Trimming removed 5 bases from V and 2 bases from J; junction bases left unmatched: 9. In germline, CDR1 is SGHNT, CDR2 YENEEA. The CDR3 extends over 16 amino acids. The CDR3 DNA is TGTGCCAGCAGCCTCTCGGTAGGGACAGGGCAAGAGACCCAGTACTTC. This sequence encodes CASSLSVGTGQETQYF.

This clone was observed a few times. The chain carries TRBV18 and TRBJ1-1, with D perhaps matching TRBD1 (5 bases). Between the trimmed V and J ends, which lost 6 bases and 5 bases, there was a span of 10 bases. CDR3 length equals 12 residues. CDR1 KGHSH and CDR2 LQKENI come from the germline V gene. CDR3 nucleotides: TGTGCCAGCTCCCCGTCAGGGACTGAAGCTTTCTTT. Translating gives CASSPSGTEAFF.

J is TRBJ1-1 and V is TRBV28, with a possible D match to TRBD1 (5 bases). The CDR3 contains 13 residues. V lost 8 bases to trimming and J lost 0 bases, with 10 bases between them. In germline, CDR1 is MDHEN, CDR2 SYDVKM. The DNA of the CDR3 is TGTGCCAGCTTGGGAGGGGTGAACACTGAAGCTTTCTTT. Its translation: CASLGGVNTEAFF.

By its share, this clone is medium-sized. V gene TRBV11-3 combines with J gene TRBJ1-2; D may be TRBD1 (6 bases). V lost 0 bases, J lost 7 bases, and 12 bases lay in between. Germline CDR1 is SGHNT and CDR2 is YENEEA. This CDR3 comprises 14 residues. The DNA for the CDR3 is TGTGCCAGCAGCTTAGATGCCACAGGGTTTGGCTACACCTTC. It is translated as CASSLDATGFGYTF.

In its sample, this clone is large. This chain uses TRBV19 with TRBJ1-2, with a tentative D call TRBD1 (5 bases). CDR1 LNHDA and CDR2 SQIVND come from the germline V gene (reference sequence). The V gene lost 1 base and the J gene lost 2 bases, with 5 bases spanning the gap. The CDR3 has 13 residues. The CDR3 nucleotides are TGTGCCAGTAGTATAGGGACAAACTATGGCTACACCTTC. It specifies CASSIGTNYGYTF.

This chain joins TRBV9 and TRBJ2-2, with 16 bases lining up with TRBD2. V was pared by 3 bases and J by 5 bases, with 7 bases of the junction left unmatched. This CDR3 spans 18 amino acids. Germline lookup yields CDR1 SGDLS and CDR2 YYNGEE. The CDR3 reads CASSAPGLAGGGTGELFF. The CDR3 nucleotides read TGTGCCAGCAGCGCACCGGGACTAGCGGGAGGGGGGACCGGGGAGCTGTTTTTT.

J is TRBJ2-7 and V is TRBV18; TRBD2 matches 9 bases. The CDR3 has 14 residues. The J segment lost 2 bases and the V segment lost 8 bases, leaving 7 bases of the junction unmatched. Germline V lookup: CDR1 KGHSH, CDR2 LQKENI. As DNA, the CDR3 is TGTGCCAGCATCGGGCGGGAGGGCACCTACGAGCAGTACTTC. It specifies CASIGREGTYEQYF. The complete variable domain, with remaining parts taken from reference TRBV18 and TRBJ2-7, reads NAGVMQNPRHLVRRRGQEARLRCSPMKGHSHVYWYRQLPEEGLKFMVYLQKENIIDESGMPKERFSAEFPKEGPSILRIQQVVRGDSAAYFCASIGREGTYEQYFGPGTRLTVT.

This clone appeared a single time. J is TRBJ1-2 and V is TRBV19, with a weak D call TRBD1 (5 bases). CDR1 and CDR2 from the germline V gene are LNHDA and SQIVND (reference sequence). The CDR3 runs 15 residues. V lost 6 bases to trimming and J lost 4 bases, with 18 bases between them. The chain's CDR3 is CASSTTRDPGYGYTF. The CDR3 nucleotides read TGTGCCAGTAGCACCACCCGGGACCCCGGCTATGGCTACACCTTC.

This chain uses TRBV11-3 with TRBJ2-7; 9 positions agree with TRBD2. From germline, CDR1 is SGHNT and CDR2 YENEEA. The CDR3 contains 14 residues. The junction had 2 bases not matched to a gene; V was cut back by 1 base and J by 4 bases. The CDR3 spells CASSLGGLAYEQYF. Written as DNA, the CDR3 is TGTGCCAGCAGCTTAGGGGGACTAGCTTACGAGCAGTACTTC. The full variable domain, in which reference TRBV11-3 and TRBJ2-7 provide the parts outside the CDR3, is EAGVVQSPRYKIIEKKQPVAFWCNPISGHNTLYWYLQNLGQGPELLIRYENEEAVDDSQLPKDRFSAERLKGVDSTLKIQPAELGDSAVYLCASSLGGLAYEQYFGPGTRLTVT.

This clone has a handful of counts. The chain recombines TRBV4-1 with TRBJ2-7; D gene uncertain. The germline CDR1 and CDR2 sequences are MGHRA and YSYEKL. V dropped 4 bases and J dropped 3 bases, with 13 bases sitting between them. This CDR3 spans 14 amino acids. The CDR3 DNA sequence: TGCGCCAGCAGCCGCTCCGAAGGTGTCTACGAGCAGTACTTC. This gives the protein CASSRSEGVYEQYF.

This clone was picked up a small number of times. Here the CDR3 reads CASSPELVGAVNTEAFF. CDR3 sequence (DNA): TGCGCCAGCAGCCCGGAGTTGGTGGGGGCCGTGAACACTGAAGCTTTCTTT. The chain uses TRBV5-1 and TRBJ1-1; D perhaps matches TRBD1 (6 bases). The CDR3 spans 17 residues. Germline V gene lookup returns CDR1 SGHRS and CDR2 YFSETQ. Trimming pared 4 bases from V and 0 bases from J, leaving 19 bases between. Drawing the rest from reference TRBV5-1 and TRBJ1-1, the complete variable domain is KAGVTQTPRYLIKTRGQQVTLSCSPISGHRSVSWYQQTPGQGLQFLFEYFSETQRNKGNFPGRFSGRQFSNSRSEMNVSTLELGDSALYLCASSPELVGAVNTEAFFGQGTRLTVV.

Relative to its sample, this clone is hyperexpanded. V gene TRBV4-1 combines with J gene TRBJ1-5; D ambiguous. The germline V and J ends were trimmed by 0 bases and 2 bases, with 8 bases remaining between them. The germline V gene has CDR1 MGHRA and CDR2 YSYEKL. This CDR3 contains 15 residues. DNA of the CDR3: TGCGCCAGCAGCCAAGATCGGCTGGGCAATCAGCCCCAGCATTTT. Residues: CASSQDRLGNQPQHF.

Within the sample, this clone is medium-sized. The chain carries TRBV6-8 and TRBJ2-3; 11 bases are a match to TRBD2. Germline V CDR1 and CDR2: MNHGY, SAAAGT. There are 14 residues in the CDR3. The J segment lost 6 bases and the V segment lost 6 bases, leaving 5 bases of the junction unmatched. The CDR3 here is CASSIAGGPDTQYF. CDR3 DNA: TGTGCCAGCAGCATAGCGGGGGGGCCGGATACGCAGTATTTT.

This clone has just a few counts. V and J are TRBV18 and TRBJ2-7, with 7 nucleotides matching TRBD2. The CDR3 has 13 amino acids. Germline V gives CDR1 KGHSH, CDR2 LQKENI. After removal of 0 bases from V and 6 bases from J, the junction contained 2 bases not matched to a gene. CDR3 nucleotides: TGTGCCAGCTCACCACCGGCGGGGGTCGAGCAGTACTTC. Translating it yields CASSPPAGVEQYF.

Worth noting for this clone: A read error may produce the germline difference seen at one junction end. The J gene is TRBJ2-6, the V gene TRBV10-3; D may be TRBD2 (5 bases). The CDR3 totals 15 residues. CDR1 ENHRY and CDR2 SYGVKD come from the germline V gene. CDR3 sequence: CASSEGGSGANVLTF. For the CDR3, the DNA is TGTGCCAGCAGTGAGGGCGGCTCTGGGGCCAACGTCCTGACTTTC.

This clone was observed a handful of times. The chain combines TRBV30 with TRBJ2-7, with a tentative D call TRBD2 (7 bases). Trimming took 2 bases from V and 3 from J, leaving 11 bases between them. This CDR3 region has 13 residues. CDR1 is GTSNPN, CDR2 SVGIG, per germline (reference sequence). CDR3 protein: CAWSMGGGYEQYF. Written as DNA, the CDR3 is TGTGCCTGGAGTATGGGAGGGGGCTACGAGCAGTACTTC.

The CDR3 here is CASSLVQGRSGVGEQYF. In nucleotides, the CDR3 is TGTGCCAGCAGCTTGGTCCAGGGTCGAAGCGGTGTAGGCGAGCAGTACTTC. The chain uses TRBV11-3 and TRBJ2-7, with D possibly being TRBD1 or TRBD2 (5 bases each). V lost 3 bases to trimming and J lost 6 bases, with 24 bases between them. This CDR3 is 17 amino acids long. CDR1 and CDR2 (germline): SGHNT, YENEEA.

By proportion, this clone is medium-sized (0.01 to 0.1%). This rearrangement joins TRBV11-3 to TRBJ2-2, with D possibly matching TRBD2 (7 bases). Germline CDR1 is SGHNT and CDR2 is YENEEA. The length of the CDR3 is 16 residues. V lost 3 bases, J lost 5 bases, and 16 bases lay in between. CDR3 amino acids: CASSLSRGPRTGELFF. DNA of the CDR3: TGTGCCAGCAGCTTGTCGCGGGGGCCGCGGACCGGGGAGCTGTTTTTT.